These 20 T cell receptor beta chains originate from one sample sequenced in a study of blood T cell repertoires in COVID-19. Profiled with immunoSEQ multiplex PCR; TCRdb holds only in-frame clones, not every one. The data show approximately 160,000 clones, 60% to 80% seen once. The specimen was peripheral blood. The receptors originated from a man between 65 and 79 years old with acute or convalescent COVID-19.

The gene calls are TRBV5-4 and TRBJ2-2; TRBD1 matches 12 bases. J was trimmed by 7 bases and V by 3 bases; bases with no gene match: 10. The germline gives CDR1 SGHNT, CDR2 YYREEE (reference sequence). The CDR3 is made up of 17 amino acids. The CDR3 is CASSSIPGTGGDGELFF. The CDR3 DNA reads TGTGCCAGCAGCTCCATACCCGGGACAGGGGGCGACGGGGAGCTGTTTTTT. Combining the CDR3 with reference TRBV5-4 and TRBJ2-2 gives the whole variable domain ETGVTQSPTHLIKTRGQQVTLRCSSQSGHNTVSWYQQALGQGPQFIFQYYREEENGRGNFPPRFSGLQFPNYSSELNVNALELDDSALYLCASSSIPGTGGDGELFFGEGSRLTVL.

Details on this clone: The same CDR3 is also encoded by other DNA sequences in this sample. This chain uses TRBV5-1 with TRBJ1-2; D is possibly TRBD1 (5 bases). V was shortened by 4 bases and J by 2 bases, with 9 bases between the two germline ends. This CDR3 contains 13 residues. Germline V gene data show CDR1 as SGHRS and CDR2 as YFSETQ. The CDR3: CASSPGGNYGYTF. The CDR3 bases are TGCGCCAGCAGCCCTGGGGGGAACTATGGCTACACCTTC.

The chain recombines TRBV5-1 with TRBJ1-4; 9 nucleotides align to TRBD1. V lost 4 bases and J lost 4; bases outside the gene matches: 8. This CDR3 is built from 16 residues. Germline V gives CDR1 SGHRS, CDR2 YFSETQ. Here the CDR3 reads CASSIIPGQGNEKLFF. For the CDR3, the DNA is TGCGCCAGCAGCATTATTCCGGGACAGGGTAATGAAAAACTGTTTTTT.

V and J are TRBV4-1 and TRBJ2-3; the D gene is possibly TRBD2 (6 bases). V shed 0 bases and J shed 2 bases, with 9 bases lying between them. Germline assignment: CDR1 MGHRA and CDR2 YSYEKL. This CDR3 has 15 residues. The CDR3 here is CASSQEGGPTDTQYF. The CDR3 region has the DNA TGCGCCAGCAGCCAAGAGGGAGGCCCCACAGATACGCAGTATTTT.

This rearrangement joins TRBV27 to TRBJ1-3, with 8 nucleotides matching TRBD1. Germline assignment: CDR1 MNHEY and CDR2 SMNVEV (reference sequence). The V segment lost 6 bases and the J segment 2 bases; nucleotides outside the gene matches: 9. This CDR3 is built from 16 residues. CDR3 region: CASSPETTGAGNTIYF. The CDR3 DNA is TGTGCCAGCAGCCCCGAGACGACAGGGGCTGGAAACACCATATATTTT.

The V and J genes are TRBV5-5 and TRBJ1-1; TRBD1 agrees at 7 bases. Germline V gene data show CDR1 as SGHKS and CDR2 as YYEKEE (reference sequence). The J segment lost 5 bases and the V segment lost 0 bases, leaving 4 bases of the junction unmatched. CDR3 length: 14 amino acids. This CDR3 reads CASSLAGGGTEAFF. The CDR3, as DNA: TGTGCCAGCAGCTTGGCAGGGGGTGGTACTGAAGCTTTCTTT.

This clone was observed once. The CDR3 DNA reads TGTGCCAGCAGCCAAGGGACAGGGGGTCAGCCCCAGCATTTT. It translates to CASSQGTGGQPQHF. The chain recombines TRBV11-3 with TRBJ1-5; the match to TRBD1 covers 11 bases. The CDR3 length is 14 residues. The germline V gene encodes CDR1 SGHNT and CDR2 YENEEA. J was trimmed by 6 bases and V by 5 bases; bases with no gene match: 3.

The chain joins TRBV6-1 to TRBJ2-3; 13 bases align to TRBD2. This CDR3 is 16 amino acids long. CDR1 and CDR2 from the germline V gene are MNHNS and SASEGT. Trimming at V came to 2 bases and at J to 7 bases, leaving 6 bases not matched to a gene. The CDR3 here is CASSEFTSGGAYTQYF. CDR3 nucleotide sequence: TGTGCCAGCAGTGAATTCACTAGCGGGGGGGCCTATACGCAGTATTTT.

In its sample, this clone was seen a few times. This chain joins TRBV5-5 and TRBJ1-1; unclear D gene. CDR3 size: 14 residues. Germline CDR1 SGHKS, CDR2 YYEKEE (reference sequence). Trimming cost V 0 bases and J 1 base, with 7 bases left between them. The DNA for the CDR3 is TGTGCCAGCAGCTTGGTACAAACGAACACTGAAGCTTTCTTT. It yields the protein CASSLVQTNTEAFF.

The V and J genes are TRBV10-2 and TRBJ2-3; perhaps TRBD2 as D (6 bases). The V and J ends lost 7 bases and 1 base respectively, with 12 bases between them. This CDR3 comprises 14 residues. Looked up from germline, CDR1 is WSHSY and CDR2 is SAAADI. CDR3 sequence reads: CASKRAMGTDTQYF. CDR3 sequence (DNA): TGCGCCAGCAAGCGGGCTATGGGCACAGATACGCAGTATTTT.

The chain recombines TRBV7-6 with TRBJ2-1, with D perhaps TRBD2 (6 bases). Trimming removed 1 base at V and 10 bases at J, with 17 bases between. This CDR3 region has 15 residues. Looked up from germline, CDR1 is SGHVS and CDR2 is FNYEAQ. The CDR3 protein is CASSLEVGLAIEQFF. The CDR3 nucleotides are TGTGCCAGCAGCTTAGAGGTTGGTCTAGCGATAGAGCAGTTCTTC.

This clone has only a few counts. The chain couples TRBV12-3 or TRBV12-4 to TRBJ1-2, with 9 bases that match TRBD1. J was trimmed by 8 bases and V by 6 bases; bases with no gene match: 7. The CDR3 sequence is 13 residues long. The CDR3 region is CASRDTGGDGYTF. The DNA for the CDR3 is TGTGCCAGCAGAGATACAGGGGGCGACGGCTACACCTTC.

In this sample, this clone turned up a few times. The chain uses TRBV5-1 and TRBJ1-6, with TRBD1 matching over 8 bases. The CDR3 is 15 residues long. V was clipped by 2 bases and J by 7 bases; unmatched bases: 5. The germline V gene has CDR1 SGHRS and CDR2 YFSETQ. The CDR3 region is CASSLSGQGNSPLHF. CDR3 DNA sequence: TGCGCCAGCAGCTTAAGCGGACAGGGAAATTCACCCCTCCACTTT.

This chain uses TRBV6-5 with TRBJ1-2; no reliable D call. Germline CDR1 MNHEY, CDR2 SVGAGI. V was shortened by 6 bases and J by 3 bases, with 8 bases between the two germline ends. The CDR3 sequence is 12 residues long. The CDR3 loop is CASSYGYYGYTF. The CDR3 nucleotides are TGTGCCAGCAGCTATGGTTACTATGGCTACACCTTC.

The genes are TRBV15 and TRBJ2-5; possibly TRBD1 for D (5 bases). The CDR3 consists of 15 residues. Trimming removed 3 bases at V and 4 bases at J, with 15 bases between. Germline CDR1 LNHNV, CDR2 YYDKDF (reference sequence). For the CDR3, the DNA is TGTGCCACCAGCAGTAGACAGTCTACAGGAGAGACCCAGTACTTC. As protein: CATSSRQSTGETQYF.

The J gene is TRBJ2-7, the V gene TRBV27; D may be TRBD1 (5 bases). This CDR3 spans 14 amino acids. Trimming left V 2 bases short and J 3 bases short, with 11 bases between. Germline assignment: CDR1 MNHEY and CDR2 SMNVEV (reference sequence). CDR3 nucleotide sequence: TGTGCCAGCAGTTTAGGGCAGGGCGGCTACGAGCAGTACTTC. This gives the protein CASSLGQGGYEQYF.

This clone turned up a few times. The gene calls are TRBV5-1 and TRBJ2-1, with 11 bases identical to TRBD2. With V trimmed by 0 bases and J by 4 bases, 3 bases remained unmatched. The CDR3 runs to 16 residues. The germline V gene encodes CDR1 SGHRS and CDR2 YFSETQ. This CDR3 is CASSLGLAGGYNEQFF. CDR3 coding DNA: TGCGCCAGCAGCTTGGGGCTAGCGGGAGGATACAATGAGCAGTTCTTC.

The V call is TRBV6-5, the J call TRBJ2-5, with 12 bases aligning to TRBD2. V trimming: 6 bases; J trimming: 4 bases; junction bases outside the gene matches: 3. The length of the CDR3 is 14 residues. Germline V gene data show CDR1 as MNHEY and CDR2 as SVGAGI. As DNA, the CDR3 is TGTGCCAGCAGCCTAGCGGGAGGGCCAGAGACCCAGTACTTC. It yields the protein CASSLAGGPETQYF.

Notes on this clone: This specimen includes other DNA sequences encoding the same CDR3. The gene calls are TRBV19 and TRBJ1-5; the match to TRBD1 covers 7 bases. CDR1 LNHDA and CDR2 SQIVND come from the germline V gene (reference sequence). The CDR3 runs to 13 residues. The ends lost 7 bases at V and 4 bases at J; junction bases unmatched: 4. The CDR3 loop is CASTDRANQPQHF. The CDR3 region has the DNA TGTGCCAGTACCGACAGGGCAAATCAGCCCCAGCATTTT.

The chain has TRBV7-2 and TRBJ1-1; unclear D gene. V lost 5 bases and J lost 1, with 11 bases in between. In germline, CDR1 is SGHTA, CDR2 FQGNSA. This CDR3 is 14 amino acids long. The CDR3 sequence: CASSTVAGNTEAFF. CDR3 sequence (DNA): TGTGCCAGCAGCACAGTAGCGGGGAACACTGAAGCTTTCTTT.